Listed below are T cell receptor beta chains from one sample, sequenced in a study of tumor-infiltrating lymphocytes in oesophageal squamous cell carcinoma. MiXCR was run by TCRdb on the PCR reads, yielding one entry per CDR3 protein. The table includes under 20,000 distinct CDR3 sequences, just under 40% detected once. The specimen sequenced was esophageal tumor tissue. The origin of the receptors is a male donor with esophageal squamous cell carcinoma. The CDR3 runs from the conserved cysteine through the conserved F or W. A D gene is named only where the DNA matches it firmly. Where a row states a size, it is once, few, many or the class of an expanded clone; other rows omit it.

J,size,D,V,CDR3,DNA
TRBJ1-3,medium-sized,-,TRBV7-9,CANTDSGNTIYF,TGTGCCAACACGGACTCTGGAAACACCATATATTTT
TRBJ2-7,-,TRBD1,TRBV5-1,CASSFGTGSYEQYF,TGCGCCAGCAGCTTTGGGACAGGCTCCTACGAGCAGTACTTC
TRBJ2-7,medium-sized,TRBD2,TRBV7-8,CASSPHETSGYEQYF,TGTGCCAGCAGCCCGCACGAGACTAGCGGCTACGAGCAGTACTTC
TRBJ1-4,-,-,TRBV6-1,CASRDSMQGSGQKLFF,TGTGCCAGCAGAGATAGCATGCAGGGGTCAGGTCAAAAACTGTTTTTT
TRBJ2-5,-,-,TRBV24-1,CATSGVGQETQYF,TGTGCCACCAGTGGTGTCGGCCAAGAGACCCAGTACTTC
TRBJ2-7,many,-,TRBV7-3,CASSFGGQAYEQYF,TGTGCCAGCAGCTTCGGCGGCCAAGCCTACGAGCAGTACTTC
TRBJ2-3,-,TRBD2,TRBV9,CASSLRTSGGIDTQYF,TGTGCCAGCAGCTTACGGACTAGCGGGGGGATAGATACGCAGTATTTT
TRBJ2-7,many,-,TRBV5-4,CASSLVSDYEQYF,TGTGCCAGCAGCTTGGTCTCAGACTACGAGCAGTACTTC
TRBJ2-3,-,-,TRBV10-3,CAISPSRGGAKDTQYF,TGTGCCATCAGCCCCTCGAGGGGGGGGGCCAAAGATACGCAGTATTTT
TRBJ1-1,-,-,TRBV5-1,CASSLGIGRGITEAFF,TGCGCCAGCAGCTTGGGTATCGGCAGGGGTATCACTGAAGCTTTCTTT
TRBJ2-3,-,-,TRBV7-3,CASSLTGKDTGDTQYF,TGTGCCAGCAGCTTAACAGGGAAGGATACCGGGGATACGCAGTATTTT
TRBJ1-1,many,-,TRBV28,CASSTGTVNTEAFF,TGTGCCAGCAGTACCGGGACGGTGAACACTGAAGCTTTCTTT
TRBJ2-6,few,-,TRBV7-6,CASSLGPGGANVLTF,TGTGCCAGCAGCTTGGGCCCGGGGGGGGCCAACGTCCTGACTTTC
TRBJ2-1,-,TRBD2,TRBV20-1,CSARRTSGRANEQFF,TGCAGTGCTCGACGGACTAGCGGGAGGGCAAATGAGCAGTTCTTC
TRBJ2-3,-,TRBD2,TRBV6-6,CASSYLRGGWTDTQYF,TGTGCCAGCAGTTACTTGCGGGGGGGCTGGACAGATACGCAGTATTTT
TRBJ2-7,many,TRBD2,TRBV5-6,CASSLGGRDYEQYF,TGTGCCAGCAGCTTGGGCGGGAGGGACTACGAGCAGTACTTC
TRBJ2-7,few,-,TRBV4-1,CASSQARGDISYEQYF,TGCGCCAGCAGCCAAGCACGGGGGGACATCTCCTACGAGCAGTACTTC
TRBJ2-1,-,TRBD1,TRBV7-9,CASSSGTGIYNEQFF,TGTGCCAGCAGCTCTGGGACAGGGATCTACAATGAGCAGTTCTTC
TRBJ2-5,-,TRBD1,TRBV10-3,CATSPGQGYQETQYF,TGTGCCACCAGCCCGGGACAGGGTTACCAAGAGACCCAGTACTTC
TRBJ2-5,many,TRBD2,TRBV12-3/TRBV12-4,CASSATSEGNQETQYF,TGTGCCAGCAGCGCGACTAGCGAGGGCAACCAAGAGACCCAGTACTTC
TRBJ2-1,medium-sized,TRBD2,TRBV12-3/TRBV12-4,CASSARGLAGGNEQFF,TGTGCCAGCAGTGCCCGAGGACTAGCGGGAGGTAATGAGCAGTTCTTC
TRBJ2-7,-,-,TRBV10-3,CAISRIGEREDTQYF,TGTGCCATCAGTAGGATCGGGGAACGGGAAGATACGCAGTACTTC
TRBJ2-5,few,TRBD2,TRBV9,CASSPTGLAGPVGTQYF,TGTGCCAGCAGCCCCACGGGACTAGCGGGACCCGTGGGGACCCAGTACTTC
TRBJ2-7,many,-,TRBV10-1,CASTGHEQYF,TGCGCCAGTACAGGGCACGAGCAGTACTTC
TRBJ2-7,-,-,TRBV5-1,CASSMDPLTGPLYNEQYF,TGCGCCAGCAGTATGGACCCCTTAACGGGACCACTCTACAATGAGCAGTACTTC
TRBJ2-5,-,-,TRBV7-2,CASSLAPRSGGQYF,TGTGCCAGCAGCTTAGCACCCCGTTCCGGGGGCCAGTACTTC
TRBJ2-1,-,TRBD2,TRBV7-8,CASSPGAGDYNEQFF,TGTGCCAGCAGCCCTGGGGCGGGAGACTACAATGAGCAGTTCTTC
TRBJ1-4,medium-sized,-,TRBV7-8,CASSLEPTNEKLFF,TGTGCCAGCAGCTTAGAGCCAACTAATGAAAAACTGTTTTTT
TRBJ2-6,-,TRBD1,TRBV5-1,CASSLARDRGPGANVLTF,TGCGCCAGCAGCTTGGCCCGGGACAGGGGGCCTGGGGCCAACGTCCTGACTTTC
TRBJ2-2,many,TRBD1,TRBV6-1,CAAHRGTGELFF,TGTGCCGCTCACAGGGGAACCGGGGAGCTGTTTTTT
TRBJ2-5,many,-,TRBV10-3,CAISVGFSGQETQYF,TGTGCCATCAGTGTCGGCTTCTCTGGGCAAGAGACCCAGTACTTC
TRBJ2-1,-,TRBD2,TRBV7-2,CASSSAGGPYEQFF,TGTGCCAGCAGCTCAGCGGGGGGCCCGTATGAGCAGTTCTTC
TRBJ1-2,many,TRBD1,TRBV27,CASTRTGEGNYGYTF,TGTGCCAGCACCAGGACAGGGGAGGGAAACTATGGCTACACCTTC
TRBJ2-5,few,-,TRBV2,CASSVQKETQYF,TGTGCCAGCAGTGTGCAGAAAGAGACCCAGTACTTC
TRBJ1-2,-,TRBD1,TRBV23-1,CASSQSQDRVEFYTF,TGCGCCAGCAGTCAATCCCAGGACAGGGTTGAATTCTACACCTTC
TRBJ2-3,medium-sized,TRBD2,TRBV5-6,CASSFSGRVTDTQYF,TGTGCCAGCAGCTTTAGCGGGAGGGTAACAGATACGCAGTATTTT
TRBJ2-5,-,-,TRBV7-3,CASSPGWGETQYF,TGTGCCAGCAGCCCGGGGTGGGGAGAGACCCAGTACTTC
TRBJ2-1,-,TRBD1,TRBV12-3/TRBV12-4,CASRRQGLGYNSPLHF,TGTGCCAGCAGGAGACAGGGGTTGGGTTATAATTCACCCCTCCACTTC
TRBJ2-7,many,TRBD1,TRBV10-2,CASKEPGQGFYEQYF,TGCGCCAGCAAAGAACCGGGACAGGGATTCTACGAGCAGTACTTC